Below are 30 T cell receptor beta chains sequenced from a single sample in a study of T cells in Graves' hyperthyroidism and ophthalmopathy. RNA transcripts were the template for amplifying TCR beta CDR3 regions. A set of HTBI primers served as the primers for a first-round RT-PCR of the TCR CDR3. TCRdb called the multiplex PCR reads again in MiXCR, with one record for every CDR3 protein. This table holds hundreds of thousands of distinct CDR3 sequences, around 15% found once. Sequences were obtained from blood. These receptors all come from a woman in her thirties or forties with Graves' ophthalmopathy.

This clonotype was recorded many times. The chain employs TRBV19 and TRBJ1-5; TRBD1 might be the D (5 bases). Per the germline V gene, CDR1 is LNHDA and CDR2 is SQIVND (reference sequence). The CDR3 covers 16 residues. Trimming removed 4 bases from V and 2 bases from J, with 15 bases in between. The DNA of the CDR3 is TGTGCCAGTAGTACCGGGTGGGGAGGGGGCAATCAGCCCCAGCATTTT. This gives the protein CASSTGWGGGNQPQHF. Together with reference TRBV19 and TRBJ1-5, the CDR3 gives the full variable domain: DGGITQSPKYLFRKEGQNVTLSCEQNLNHDAMYWYRQDPGQGLRLIYYSQIVNDFQKGDIAEGYSVSREKKESFPLTVTSAQKNPTAFYLCASSTGWGGGNQPQHFGDGTRLSIL.

A few counts support this clonotype. The rearrangement links TRBV4-1 to TRBJ2-2, with 9 bases lining up with TRBD1. The J segment lost 4 bases and the V segment lost 4 bases, leaving 7 bases of the junction unmatched. The CDR3 totals 16 residues. Germline CDR1 and CDR2: MGHRA and YSYEKL. The CDR3 region is CASSLQTGGGTGELFF. CDR3 nucleotides: TGCGCCAGCAGCCTACAGACAGGGGGTGGCACCGGGGAGCTGTTTTTT.

This clonotype was seen repeatedly, ten times or more. This chain joins TRBV25-1 and TRBJ2-5, with D hard to call. V was clipped by 1 base and J by 1 base, with 10 bases between them. The CDR3 runs to 15 residues. In germline, CDR1 is MGHDK, CDR2 SYGVNS. The CDR3 DNA reads as TGTGCCAGCAGTGAATCCGGTGACGGCCAAGAGACCCAGTACTTC. This sequence encodes CASSESGDGQETQYF.

This clonotype was seen at least ten times. This chain joins TRBV7-9 and TRBJ1-3, with D unclear. The germline V and J ends were trimmed by 4 bases and 0 bases, with 4 bases remaining between them. Germline V gene lookup returns CDR1 SEHNR and CDR2 FQNEAQ (reference sequence). CDR3 length: 13 residues. The CDR3 loop reads CASSSFSGNTIYF. As DNA, the CDR3 is TGTGCCAGCAGCTCCTTCTCTGGAAACACCATATATTTT.

This clonotype was picked up many times. The chain joins TRBV20-1 to TRBJ2-7, with 15 bases aligning to TRBD2. The CDR3 extends over 16 amino acids. Germline V gene data show CDR1 as DFQATT and CDR2 as SNEGSKA (reference sequence). Trimming took 1 base from V and 5 from J; bases not matched to a gene: 6. CDR3 bases: TGCAGTGCTAGAGCAAAAGGACTAGCGGGAGGGGACGAGCAGTACTTC. It specifies CSARAKGLAGGDEQYF.

This clonotype was detected ten times or more. The chain uses TRBV30 and TRBJ2-5; D uncertain. Trimming shortened V by 0 bases and J by 5 bases, and 4 bases separated the two germline ends. CDR1 and CDR2 (germline): GTSNPN, SVGIG (reference sequence). The CDR3 covers 11 residues. The CDR3 is CAWSVSETQYF. CDR3 DNA sequence: TGTGCCTGGAGTGTCTCCGAGACCCAGTACTTC. The full variable domain, in which reference TRBV30 and TRBJ2-5 provide the parts outside the CDR3, is SQTIHQWPATLVQPVGSPLSLECTVEGTSNPNLYWYRQAAGRGLQLLFYSVGIGQISSEVPQNLSASRPQDRQFILSSKKLLLSDSGFYLCAWSVSETQYFGPGTRLLVL.

This clonotype was recorded many times. This rearrangement joins TRBV27 to TRBJ1-1; 8 bases are a match to TRBD1. The CDR3 extends over 15 amino acids. Germline V lookup: CDR1 MNHEY, CDR2 SMNVEV (reference sequence). V trimming: 6 bases; J trimming: 1 base; junction bases outside the gene matches: 7. This CDR3 reads CASRDRGRGNTEAFF. In DNA, the CDR3 is TGTGCCAGCAGAGACAGGGGAAGGGGGAACACTGAAGCTTTCTTT.

This clonotype came up a few times. The chain recombines TRBV20-1 with TRBJ1-4, with D uncertain. Germline V gene data show CDR1 as DFQATT and CDR2 as SNEGSKA (reference sequence). Trimming took 6 bases from V and 8 from J, leaving 22 bases between them. This CDR3 is 15 amino acids long. In DNA form, the CDR3 reads TGCAGTGCGCCGCAAGTGGGATCTAAAGGGGAAAAACTGTTTTTT. Translation: CSAPQVGSKGEKLFF.

Ten or more counts support this clonotype. The rearrangement joins TRBV12-3 or TRBV12-4 to TRBJ2-7; D may be TRBD2 (7 bases). The ends were cut back, 4 bases at V and 3 bases at J, with 10 bases in the middle. The CDR3 totals 13 residues. The CDR3 loop is CASSSRGGYEQYF. CDR3 nucleotide sequence: TGTGCCAGCAGTTCGAGGGGGGGCTACGAGCAGTACTTC.

This clonotype was observed many times. The V call is TRBV20-1, the J call TRBJ2-4; D is possibly TRBD2 (5 bases). V was trimmed by 2 bases and J by 9 bases, leaving 11 bases between them. This CDR3 spans 12 amino acids. Germline loops: CDR1 DFQATT, CDR2 SNEGSKA (reference sequence). This CDR3 reads CSARRLASIQYF. CDR3 sequence (DNA): TGCAGTGCTAGACGGCTAGCAAGCATTCAGTACTTC.

Points on this clonotype: A junction boundary mismatches the germline segment, possibly from a read error. The V and J genes are TRBV11-2 and TRBJ2-3; 10 nucleotides line up with TRBD2. Germline loops: CDR1 SGHAT, CDR2 FQNNGV. The CDR3 contains 15 residues. CDR3 in DNA: TGTGCCAGCAGCGTTCTAGCGGGAGCCCCAGATACGCAATATTTT. It is translated as CASSVLAGAPDTQYF.

This clonotype has ten or more counts. The chain is built from TRBV28 and TRBJ1-5; 8 bases fit TRBD1. CDR3 length equals 14 residues. J lost 7 bases, V lost 5 bases, and 7 bases had no gene match. CDR1 and CDR2 from the germline V gene are MDHEN and SYDVKM. In DNA form, the CDR3 reads TGTGCCAGCAGTGTGGACAGGGTCGGGCAGCCCCAGCATTTT. As protein: CASSVDRVGQPQHF.

The chain has TRBV4-1 and TRBJ1-1, with D unresolved. Between the trimmed V and J ends, which lost 1 base and 5 bases, there was a span of 20 bases. The CDR3 length is 17 residues. Germline V lookup: CDR1 MGHRA, CDR2 YSYEKL. The CDR3 region is CASSQGPTLSVWTEAFF. DNA of the CDR3: TGCGCCAGCAGCCAAGGGCCGACATTGAGTGTTTGGACTGAAGCTTTCTTT.

This clonotype was seen ten or more times. The V and J genes are TRBV20-1 and TRBJ2-7; the match to TRBD1 covers 9 bases. Germline CDR1 DFQATT, CDR2 SNEGSKA (reference sequence). The CDR3 spans 13 residues. CDR3 DNA: TGCCCAACAGGGACAGGGCGATGGTACGAGCAGTACTTC. This sequence encodes CPTGTGRWYEQYF.

The chain links TRBV12-5 to TRBJ1-2; the match to TRBD1 covers 7 bases. Losses at the gene ends were 5 bases for V and 7 bases for J; bases not matched to a gene: 7. Germline-derived CDR1 and CDR2 are LGHNT and FRNRAP. The CDR3 is 13 residues long. The CDR3 reads CASGARTGFGYTF. The DNA of the CDR3 is TGTGCTAGTGGTGCCAGGACAGGCTTTGGCTACACCTTC. Supplemented by reference TRBV12-5 and TRBJ1-2, the full variable domain reads DARVTQTPRHKVTEMGQEVTMRCQPILGHNTVFWYRQTMMQGLELLAYFRNRAPLDDSGMPKDRFSAEMPDATLATLKIQPSEPRDSAVYFCASGARTGFGYTFGSGTRLTVV.

In regard to this clonotype: This clone may be a read error of a much larger clone one base away. The chain links TRBV20-1 to TRBJ2-7; TRBD2 aligns across 9 bases. CDR3 length: 13 amino acids. J lost 2 bases, V lost 3 bases, and 2 bases had no gene match. Germline CDR1 is DFQATT and CDR2 is SNEGSKA (reference sequence). CDR3 DNA: TGCAGTGCTAGTAGCGGGAGCGCCTACGAGCAGTACTTC. This sequence encodes CSASSGSAYEQYF.

This clonotype was seen at least ten times. The chain is built from TRBV11-3 and TRBJ2-7; 14 nucleotides align to TRBD2. The J segment lost 0 bases and the V segment lost 3 bases, leaving 10 bases of the junction unmatched. Per germline, CDR1 SGHNT and CDR2 YENEEA. The CDR3 loop spans 19 amino acids. The CDR3 DNA reads as TGTGCCAGCAGCTTGCTCCCGGGACTAGCGGGAGTCCGCTCCTACGAGCAGTACTTC. The encoded protein is CASSLLPGLAGVRSYEQYF.

This clonotype has only a few counts. This chain links TRBV3-1 with TRBJ2-2, with D uncertain. The CDR3 contains 12 residues. Germline V gene sequence: CDR1 LGHDT, CDR2 YNNKEL (reference sequence). The ends were cut back, 3 bases at V and 7 bases at J, with 6 bases in the middle. CDR3 coding DNA: TGTGCCAGCAGCCATATGGGCGGGGAGCTGTTTTTT. It specifies CASSHMGGELFF.

This clonotype came up many times. The chain employs TRBV7-9 and TRBJ2-3; no definite D call. The germline gives CDR1 SEHNR, CDR2 FQNEAQ (reference sequence). This CDR3 spans 15 amino acids. Trimming took 1 base from V and 3 from J, leaving 11 bases between them. Here the CDR3 reads CASSLVIDLTDTQYF. DNA for the CDR3: TGTGCCAGCAGCTTAGTAATAGATTTGACAGATACGCAGTATTTT. Variable domain in full (rest from reference TRBV7-9 and TRBJ2-3): DTGVSQNPRHKITKRGQNVTFRCDPISEHNRLYWYRQTLGQGPEFLTYFQNEAQLEKSRLLSDRFSAERPKGSFSTLEIQRTEQGDSAMYLCASSLVIDLTDTQYFGPGTRLTVL.

This clonotype was counted many times. This sequence joins TRBV10-3 and TRBJ2-7; no clear D gene. The CDR3 contains 16 residues. Germline V lookup: CDR1 ENHRY, CDR2 SYGVKD. Trimming stripped 0 bases from V and 2 bases from J, with 14 bases between. The CDR3 reads CAISESNDGAAYEQYF. The DNA for the CDR3 is TGTGCCATCAGTGAGTCAAACGACGGCGCAGCCTACGAGCAGTACTTC.

There are many counts of this clonotype. The gene calls are TRBV20-1 and TRBJ1-2, with D possibly matching TRBD1 (5 bases). Germline CDR1 and CDR2: DFQATT and SNEGSKA (reference sequence). CDR3 length: 15 residues. With 3 bases removed from V and 5 bases from J, the gap between germline ends came to 19 bases. The CDR3 protein is CSARGTAVDYYGYTF. In nucleotides, the CDR3 is TGCAGTGCTAGGGGGACTGCTGTGGACTATTATGGCTACACCTTC.

In this sample, this clonotype turned up many times. The chain employs TRBV6-5 and TRBJ1-1, with D unresolved. The CDR3 length is 15 residues. Trimming shortened V by 1 base and J by 0 bases, and 9 bases separated the two germline ends. Looked up from germline, CDR1 is MNHEY and CDR2 is SVGAGI. This chain's CDR3 is CASSYLGYLNTEAFF. CDR3 coding DNA: TGTGCCAGCAGTTACTTAGGGTACCTGAACACTGAAGCTTTCTTT.

This clonotype was counted ten times or more. V and J are TRBV12-3 or TRBV12-4 and TRBJ2-7; tentatively, D is TRBD1 or TRBD2 (5 bases each). This CDR3 is 13 amino acids long. V lost 7 bases to trimming and J lost 5 bases, with 15 bases between them. The CDR3 sequence is CASTPVRDHEQYF. Here the CDR3 DNA reads TGTGCCAGCACTCCCGTCAGGGACCACGAGCAGTACTTC.

This clonotype came up a few times. CDR3 nucleotides: TGTGCCAGCAGTTTTCCGACGAACACTGAAGCTTTCTTT. Its translation is CASSFPTNTEAFF. This chain joins TRBV28 and TRBJ1-1; no firm D call. The germline gives CDR1 MDHEN, CDR2 SYDVKM. V was clipped by 3 bases and J by 1 base, with 6 bases between them. The CDR3 consists of 13 residues.

This clonotype was counted many times. The chain recombines TRBV28 with TRBJ2-7; D is ambiguous. Per the germline V gene, CDR1 is MDHEN and CDR2 is SYDVKM. The CDR3 spans 14 residues. V was pared by 1 base and J by 3 bases, with 10 bases between. The CDR3 DNA is TGTGCCAGCAGTTTATCCGCCCCAGACTACGAGCAGTACTTC. Its protein is CASSLSAPDYEQYF.

This clonotype occurred many times. This chain uses TRBV6-1 with TRBJ2-7; D tentatively reads TRBD1 or TRBD2 (6 bases each). V lost 10 bases and J lost 6, with 16 bases in between. The CDR3 covers 12 residues. Looked up from germline, CDR1 is MNHNS and CDR2 is SASEGT. The CDR3 spells CATRGLSSEQYF. DNA for the CDR3: TGTGCCACCCGGGGGCTGTCGTCCGAGCAGTACTTC.

This chain joins TRBV30 and TRBJ2-7; TRBD2 aligns across 10 bases. The trim removed 5 bases at V and 3 bases at J, leaving 7 bases unmatched. This CDR3 has 14 amino acids. CDR1 is GTSNPN, CDR2 SVGIG, per germline (reference sequence). CDR3 sequence (DNA): TGTGCCTGGGCCAAGGCTAGCGGGAGCTACGAGCAGTACTTC. This codes for CAWAKASGSYEQYF. Combining the CDR3 with reference TRBV30 and TRBJ2-7 gives the whole variable domain SQTIHQWPATLVQPVGSPLSLECTVEGTSNPNLYWYRQAAGRGLQLLFYSVGIGQISSEVPQNLSASRPQDRQFILSSKKLLLSDSGFYLCAWAKASGSYEQYFGPGTRLTVT.

This clonotype was recorded many times. CDR3 nucleotides: TGTGCCAGCAGCCGAACCGGACTAGCGGGCAAAGAGACCCAGTACTTC. Translating gives CASSRTGLAGKETQYF. The J gene is TRBJ2-5, the V gene TRBV7-2, with 11 bases fitting TRBD2. Germline CDR1 SGHTA, CDR2 FQGNSA. V lost 5 bases and J lost 3; bases outside the gene matches: 8. The CDR3 sequence is 16 residues long.

There are many counts of this clonotype. The chain links TRBV20-1 to TRBJ2-7, with TRBD2 matching over 14 bases. The trim removed 2 bases at V and 5 bases at J, leaving 5 bases unmatched. This CDR3 is built from 15 residues. The germline CDR1 and CDR2 sequences are DFQATT and SNEGSKA (reference sequence). The chain's CDR3 is CSARPGTSGGDEQYF. CDR3 nucleotide sequence: TGCAGTGCTAGACCAGGGACTAGCGGGGGAGACGAGCAGTACTTC.

This clonotype was counted ten times or more. The V and J genes are TRBV19 and TRBJ1-5; tentatively, D is TRBD1 (5 bases). This CDR3 comprises 14 residues. Germline CDR1 reads LNHDA; CDR2 reads SQIVND (reference sequence). V dropped 9 bases and J dropped 1 base, with 13 bases sitting between them. CDR3 DNA: TGTGCCAGCGGCGTGCAGGGAAGCAATCAGCCCCAGCATTTT. Its protein is CASGVQGSNQPQHF. Supplemented by reference TRBV19 and TRBJ1-5, the full variable domain reads DGGITQSPKYLFRKEGQNVTLSCEQNLNHDAMYWYRQDPGQGLRLIYYSQIVNDFQKGDIAEGYSVSREKKESFPLTVTSAQKNPTAFYLCASGVQGSNQPQHFGDGTRLSIL.